This T cell receptor (beta chain) was identified during a study of molecular identifiers for immune sequencing clone quantification. TCRdb processed the PCR reads anew with MiXCR; each CDR3 protein has one entry. The repertoire consists of 53,000 or so distinct CDR3 sequences, with just over 35% occurring once and the leading ten covering less than 5%. V lost 8 bases and J lost 0, with 23 bases in between. This CDR3 comprises 18 residues. CDR1 MDHEN and CDR2 SYDVKM come from the germline V gene. This receptor was obtained from a human donor in good health. Some libraries in this study had Jurkat cell RNA spiked in. This rearrangement joins TRBV28 to TRBJ1-3, with a possible D match to TRBD1 (6 bases). The specimen sequenced was naive CD8+ T cells from blood, with Jurkat cell RNA spiked in. Subset specified: FACS-sorted CD8+CD4-CCR7+CD45RA+ naive T cells. CDR3 sequence reads: CASGLWDTGTSSGNTIYF. CDR3 in DNA: TGTGCCAGCGGACTTTGGGATACAGGGACTAGCTCTGGAAACACCATATATTTT.